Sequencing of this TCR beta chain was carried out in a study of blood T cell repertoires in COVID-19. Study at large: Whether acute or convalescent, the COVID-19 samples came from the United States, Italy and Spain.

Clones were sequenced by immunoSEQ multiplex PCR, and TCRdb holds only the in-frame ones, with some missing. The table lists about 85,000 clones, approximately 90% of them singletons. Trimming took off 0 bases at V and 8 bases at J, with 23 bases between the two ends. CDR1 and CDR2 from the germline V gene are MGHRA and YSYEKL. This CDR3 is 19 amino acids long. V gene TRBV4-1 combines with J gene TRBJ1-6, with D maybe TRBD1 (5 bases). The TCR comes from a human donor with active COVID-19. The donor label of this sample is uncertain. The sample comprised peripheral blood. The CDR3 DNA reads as TGCGCCAGCAGCCAAGAATTGTCTATGGCGGCAGTAGGGGATTCACCCCTCCACTTT. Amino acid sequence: CASSQELSMAAVGDSPLHF.